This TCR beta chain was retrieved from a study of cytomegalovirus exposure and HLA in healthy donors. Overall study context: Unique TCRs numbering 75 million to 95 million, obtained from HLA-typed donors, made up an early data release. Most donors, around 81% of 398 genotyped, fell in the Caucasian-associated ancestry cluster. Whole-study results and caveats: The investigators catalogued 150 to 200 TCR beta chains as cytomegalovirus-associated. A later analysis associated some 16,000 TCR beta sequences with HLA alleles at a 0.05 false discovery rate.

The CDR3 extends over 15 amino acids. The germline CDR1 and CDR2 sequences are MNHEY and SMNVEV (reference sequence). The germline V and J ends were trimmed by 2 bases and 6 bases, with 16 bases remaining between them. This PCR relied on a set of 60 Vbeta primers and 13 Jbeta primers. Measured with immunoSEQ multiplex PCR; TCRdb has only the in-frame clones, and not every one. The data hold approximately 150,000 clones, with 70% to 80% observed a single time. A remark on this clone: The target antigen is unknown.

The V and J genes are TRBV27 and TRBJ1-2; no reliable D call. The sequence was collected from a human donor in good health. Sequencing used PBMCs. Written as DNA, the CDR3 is TGTGCCAGCAGTTTAAGAGGACTAGAAGCTCATGGCTACACCTTC. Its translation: CASSLRGLEAHGYTF.